These T cell receptor beta chains were read from a single sample in a study of response to subunit inactivated influenza vaccine. Each CDR3 protein is one row after TCRdb ran MiXCR on the RT-PCR reads. The sample contains 450,000 to 500,000 distinct CDR3 sequences, around 9.9% of which appear only once. The material sequenced was PBMCs from blood, taken 35 to 45 days after vaccination. The receptors shown here come from a man aged 45-60 years who received an inactivated influenza vaccine. CDR3s include the opening cysteine and the closing phenylalanine or tryptophan. A D gene is named only where the DNA matches it firmly. Clone sizes are given selectively: once, few, many, or a class where the clone is expanded.

>15|many|TRBV4-1|TRBJ2-2|NA
CASSQVGLPAGELFF
TGCGCCAGCAGCCAAGTTGGTCTCCCTGCCGGGGAGCTGTTTTTT
>11|NA|TRBV6-5|TRBJ1-3|NA
CASGRGNTIYF
TGTGCCAGCGGAAGGGGAAACACCATATATTTT
>12|many|TRBV4-1|TRBJ1-4|NA
CASSRIYEKLFF
TGCGCCAGCAGCCGAATATATGAAAAACTGTTTTTT
>14|many|TRBV4-1|TRBJ2-3|NA
CASSQDGDTDTQYF
TGCGCCAGCAGCCAAGACGGCGACACAGATACGCAGTATTTT
>12|few|TRBV20-1|TRBJ2-3|TRBD2
CSAGVTSRSKYF
TGCAGTGCCGGAGTGACTAGCCGGTCTAAGTATTTT
>15|NA|TRBV20-1|TRBJ2-1|TRBD2
CSALPGLGTYNEQFF
TGCAGTGCTCTTCCGGGACTAGGGACCTACAATGAGCAGTTCTTC
>12|few|TRBV29-1|TRBJ2-7|NA
CSASDPSYEQYF
TGCAGTGCGTCGGACCCATCCTACGAGCAGTACTTC
>13|few|TRBV27|TRBJ2-7|TRBD2
CASSGLASYEQYF
TGTGCCAGCAGCGGACTAGCCAGCTACGAGCAGTACTTC
>16|many|TRBV28|TRBJ2-3|NA
CASSLLLGASTDTQYF
TGTGCCAGCAGTTTATTACTGGGGGCTAGCACAGATACGCAGTATTTT
>14|few|TRBV28|TRBJ1-2|TRBD1
CASNIGQGAYGYTF
TGTGCCAGCAATATCGGACAGGGGGCGTATGGCTACACCTTC
>15|few|TRBV7-2|TRBJ2-5|TRBD2
CASSLAGTREETQYF
TGTGCCAGCAGCTTAGCCGGGACTAGGGAGGAGACCCAGTACTTC
>15|few|TRBV12-3/TRBV12-4|TRBJ1-1|NA
CASSPGLNLGTEAFF
TGTGCCAGCAGCCCCGGACTGAACCTGGGCACTGAAGCTTTCTTT
>15|few|TRBV5-6|TRBJ2-3|NA
CASSGRTGGTDTQYF
TGTGCCAGCAGCGGACGGACGGGCGGCACAGATACGCAGTATTTT